This is a list of T cell receptor beta chains from one sample in a study of response to subunit inactivated influenza vaccine. TCRdb reanalysed the RT-PCR reads using MiXCR and keeps one entry per CDR3 protein. Of 300,000 to 350,000 distinct CDR3 sequences listed, 20% to 25% are singletons. Sequences were derived from PBMCs from blood, sampled about 20 months after vaccination. The receptors shown here come from a man between 50 and 70 years old who received an inactivated influenza vaccine. CDR3s include the opening cysteine and the closing phenylalanine or tryptophan. D genes are given only for firm matches. Clone size is shown for a subset of rows, as once, few, many or a class of expanded clone.

abundance	v_gene	j_gene	d_gene	CDR3nt	CDR3aa
-	TRBV7-9	TRBJ1-3	-	TGTGCCAGCAAGTCTGAATTCGGAAACACCATATATTTT	CASKSEFGNTIYF
few	TRBV5-6	TRBJ1-1	-	TGTGCCAGCAGCTTGCTCGAAAGTGAAGCTTTCTTT	CASSLLESEAFF
few	TRBV7-9	TRBJ2-3	-	TGTGCCAGCAGCTTAGCAGGATACGGCACAGATACGCAGTATTTT	CASSLAGYGTDTQYF
-	TRBV6-2/TRBV6-3	TRBJ1-5	TRBD1	TGTGCCAGCAGCCGGGGACAGTATAGCAATCAGCCCCAGCATTTT	CASSRGQYSNQPQHF
-	TRBV11-1	TRBJ2-3	TRBD2	TGTGCCAGCAGCTTAGCCGGCGGGAGAGCAGATACGCAGTATTTT	CASSLAGGRADTQYF
few	TRBV5-4	TRBJ1-1	TRBD1	TGTGCCAGCAGGAGGGACAGGGGAATGAACACTGAAGCTTTCTTT	CASRRDRGMNTEAFF
-	TRBV10-3	TRBJ2-1	-	TGTGCCATCAGTGAGTCGGGGGGAGTCTACAATGAGCAGTTCTTC	CAISESGGVYNEQFF
few	TRBV7-2	TRBJ2-4	TRBD2	TGTGCCAGCAGCCGGACTAGCGCCAAAAACATTCAGTACTTC	CASSRTSAKNIQYF
few	TRBV12-3/TRBV12-4	TRBJ2-7	-	TGTGCCAGCAGTCCCAGGGATTCCTACGAGCAGTACTTC	CASSPRDSYEQYF
-	TRBV2	TRBJ2-7	TRBD1	TGTGCCAGCAGGAGAAGACAGGGAATCTACGAGCAGTACTTC	CASRRRQGIYEQYF
few	TRBV5-1	TRBJ1-1	TRBD1	TGCGCCAGCAGAAAGACAGGGGCAAACACTGAAGCTTTCTTT	CASRKTGANTEAFF
few	TRBV5-1	TRBJ1-1	-	TGCGCCAGCAGCTTGGGCTTCGGGGGGTGGTCGGAAGCTTTCTTT	CASSLGFGGWSEAFF
-	TRBV7-9	TRBJ1-6	-	TGTGCCAGCAGCTTAAGTGCAGGGGCTGGCTCACCCCTCCACTTT	CASSLSAGAGSPLHF
many	TRBV25-1	TRBJ1-1	-	TGTGCCAGCAATCGAGGGAGGAACACTGAAGCTTTCTTT	CASNRGRNTEAFF
few	TRBV24-1	TRBJ1-5	-	TGTGCCACCAGTGATTTTCGAGCTGATCAGCCCCAGCATTTT	CATSDFRADQPQHF
few	TRBV7-2	TRBJ2-5	-	TGTGCCAGCAGCCCCGGTAGGGCCCAGTACTTC	CASSPGRAQYF
many	TRBV3-1	TRBJ1-5	-	TGTGCCAGCAGCCAAGGGGGGGCTAGCAATCAGCCCCAGCATTTT	CASSQGGASNQPQHF
-	TRBV10-3	TRBJ2-1	-	TGTGCCATCAGTGAGTCGGGCGGGGGCCTCTACAATGAGCAGTTCTTC	CAISESGGGLYNEQFF
-	TRBV7-2	TRBJ2-3	-	TGTGCCAGCAGCTTTGAGCGGGCCGACACAGATACGCAGTATTTT	CASSFERADTDTQYF
-	TRBV6-6	TRBJ2-3	-	TGTGCCAGCAGTCCCAGGACAGCCCCGCTATATACGCAGTATTTT	CASSPRTAPLYTQYF